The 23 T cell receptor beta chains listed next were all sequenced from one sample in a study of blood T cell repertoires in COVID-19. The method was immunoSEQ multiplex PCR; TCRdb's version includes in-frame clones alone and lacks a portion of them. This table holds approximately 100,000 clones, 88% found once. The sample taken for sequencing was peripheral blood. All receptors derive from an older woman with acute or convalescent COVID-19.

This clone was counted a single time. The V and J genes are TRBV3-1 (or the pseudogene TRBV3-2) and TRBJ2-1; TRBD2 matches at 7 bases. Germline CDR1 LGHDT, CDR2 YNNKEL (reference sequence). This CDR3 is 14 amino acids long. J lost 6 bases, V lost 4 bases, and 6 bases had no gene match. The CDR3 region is CASSLAGDFNEQFF. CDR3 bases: TGTGCCAGCAGCCTTGCGGGAGACTTCAATGAGCAGTTCTTC.

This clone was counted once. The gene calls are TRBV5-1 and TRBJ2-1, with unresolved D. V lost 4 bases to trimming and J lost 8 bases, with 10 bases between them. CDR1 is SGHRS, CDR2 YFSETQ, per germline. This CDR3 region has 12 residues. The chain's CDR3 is CASSIRGDEQFF. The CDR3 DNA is TGCGCCAGCAGCATCAGAGGCGATGAGCAGTTCTTC.

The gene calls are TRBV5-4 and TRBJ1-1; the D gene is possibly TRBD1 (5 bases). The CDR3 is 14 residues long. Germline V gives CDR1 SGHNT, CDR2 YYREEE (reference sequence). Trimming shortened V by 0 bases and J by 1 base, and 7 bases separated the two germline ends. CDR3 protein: CASSLGQTNTEAFF. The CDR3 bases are TGTGCCAGCAGCTTGGGACAGACGAACACTGAAGCTTTCTTT.

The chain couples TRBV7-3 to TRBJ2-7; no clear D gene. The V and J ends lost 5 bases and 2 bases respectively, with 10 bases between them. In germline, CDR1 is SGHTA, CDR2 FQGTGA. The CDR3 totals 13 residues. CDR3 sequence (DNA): TGTGCCAGCAGCCCCCCCAACACCTACGAGCAGTACGTC. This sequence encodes CASSPPNTYEQYV.

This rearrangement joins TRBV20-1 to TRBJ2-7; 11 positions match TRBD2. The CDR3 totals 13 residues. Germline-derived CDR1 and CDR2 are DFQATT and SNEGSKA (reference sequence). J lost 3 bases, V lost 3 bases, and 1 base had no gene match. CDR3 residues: CSASSGGDYEQYF. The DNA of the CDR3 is TGCAGTGCTAGTAGCGGGGGGGACTACGAGCAGTACTTC.

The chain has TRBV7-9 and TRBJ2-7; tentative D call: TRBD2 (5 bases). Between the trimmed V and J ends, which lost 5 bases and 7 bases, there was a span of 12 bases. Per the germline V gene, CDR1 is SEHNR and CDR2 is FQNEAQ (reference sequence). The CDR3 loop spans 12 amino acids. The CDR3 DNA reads TGTGCCAGCAGCCTAGAGGGCGGGGAGCAGTACTTC. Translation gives CASSLEGGEQYF.

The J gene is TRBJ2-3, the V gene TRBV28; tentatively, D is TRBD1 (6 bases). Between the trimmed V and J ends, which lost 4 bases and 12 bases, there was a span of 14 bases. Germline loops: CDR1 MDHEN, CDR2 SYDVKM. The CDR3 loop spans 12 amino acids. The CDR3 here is CASSSTGSRQYF. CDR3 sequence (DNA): TGTGCCAGCAGTTCTACAGGGAGTAGACAGTATTTT.

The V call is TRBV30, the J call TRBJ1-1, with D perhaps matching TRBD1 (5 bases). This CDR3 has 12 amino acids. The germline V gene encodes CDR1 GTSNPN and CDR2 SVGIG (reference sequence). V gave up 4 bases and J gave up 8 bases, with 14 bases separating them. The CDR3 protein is CAWKVQGPEAFF. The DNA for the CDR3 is TGTGCCTGGAAAGTCCAGGGTCCCGAAGCTTTCTTT.

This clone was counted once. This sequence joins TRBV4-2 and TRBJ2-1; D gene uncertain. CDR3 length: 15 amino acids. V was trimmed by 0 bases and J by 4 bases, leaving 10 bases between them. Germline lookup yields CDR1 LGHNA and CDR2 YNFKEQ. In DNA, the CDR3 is TGTGCCAGCAGCCAAGAGGTGGGCAAATACAATGAGCAGTTCTTC. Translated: CASSQEVGKYNEQFF.

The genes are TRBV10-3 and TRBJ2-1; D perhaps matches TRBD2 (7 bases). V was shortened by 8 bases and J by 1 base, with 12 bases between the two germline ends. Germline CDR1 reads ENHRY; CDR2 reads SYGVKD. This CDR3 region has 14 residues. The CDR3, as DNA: TGTGCCATCGCGGGGGCGGGGTCCTACAATGAGCAGTTCTTC. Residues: CAIAGAGSYNEQFF.

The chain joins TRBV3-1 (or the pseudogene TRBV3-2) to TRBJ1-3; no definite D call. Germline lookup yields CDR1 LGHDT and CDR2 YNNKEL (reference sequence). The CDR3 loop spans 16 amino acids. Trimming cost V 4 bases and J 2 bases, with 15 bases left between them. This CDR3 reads CASSLGLGRTGNTIYF. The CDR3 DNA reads TGTGCCAGCAGCCTCGGACTCGGCAGAACTGGAAACACCATATATTTT.

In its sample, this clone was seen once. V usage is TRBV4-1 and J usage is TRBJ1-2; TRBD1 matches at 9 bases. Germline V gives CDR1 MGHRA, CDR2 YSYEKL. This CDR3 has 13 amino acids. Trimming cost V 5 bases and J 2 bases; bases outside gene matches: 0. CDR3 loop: CASSGTGNYGYTF. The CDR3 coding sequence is TGCGCCAGCAGCGGGACAGGGAACTATGGCTACACCTTC.

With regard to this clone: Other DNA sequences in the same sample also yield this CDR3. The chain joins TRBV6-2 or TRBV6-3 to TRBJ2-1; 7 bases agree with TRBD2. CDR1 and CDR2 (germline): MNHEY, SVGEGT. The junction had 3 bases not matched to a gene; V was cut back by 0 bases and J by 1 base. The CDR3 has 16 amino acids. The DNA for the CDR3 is TGTGCCAGCAGTTACTCCCCTAGCGGATCCTACAATGAGCAGTTCTTC. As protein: CASSYSPSGSYNEQFF.

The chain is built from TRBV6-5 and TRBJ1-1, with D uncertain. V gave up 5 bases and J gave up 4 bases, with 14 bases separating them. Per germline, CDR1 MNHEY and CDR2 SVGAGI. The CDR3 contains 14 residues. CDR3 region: CASSSTDAGTEAFF. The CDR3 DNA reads TGTGCCAGCAGTAGCACAGACGCGGGCACTGAAGCTTTCTTT.

The CDR3, as DNA: TGTGCCACCAGCAGAGACCCGGGACAGCAAGAGACCCAGTACTTC. Its protein is CATSRDPGQQETQYF. The rearrangement joins TRBV15 to TRBJ2-5; 7 positions agree with TRBD1. Unmatched junction bases numbered 3, after V lost 0 bases and J lost 2 bases. Germline loops: CDR1 LNHNV, CDR2 YYDKDF (reference sequence). The CDR3 contains 15 residues.

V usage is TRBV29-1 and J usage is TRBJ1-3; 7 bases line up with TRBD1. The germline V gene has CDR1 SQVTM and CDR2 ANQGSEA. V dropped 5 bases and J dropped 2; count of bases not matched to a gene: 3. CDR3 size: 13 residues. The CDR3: CSVLGGAGNTIYF. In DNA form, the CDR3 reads TGCAGCGTTCTAGGGGGCGCTGGAAACACCATATATTTT.

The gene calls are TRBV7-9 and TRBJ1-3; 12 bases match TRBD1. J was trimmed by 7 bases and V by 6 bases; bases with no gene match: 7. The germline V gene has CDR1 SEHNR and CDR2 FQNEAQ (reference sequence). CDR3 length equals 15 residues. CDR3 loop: CASSPGTGGINTIYF. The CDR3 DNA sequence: TGTGCCAGCAGTCCTGGGACAGGGGGCATCAACACCATATATTTT.

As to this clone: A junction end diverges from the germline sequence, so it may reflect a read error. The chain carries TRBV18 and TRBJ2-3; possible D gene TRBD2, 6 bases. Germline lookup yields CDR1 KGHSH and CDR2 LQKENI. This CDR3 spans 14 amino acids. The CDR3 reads CASSPPTSRDTQYF. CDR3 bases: TGTGCCAGCTCACCACCTACTAGCAGAGATACGCAGTATTTT.

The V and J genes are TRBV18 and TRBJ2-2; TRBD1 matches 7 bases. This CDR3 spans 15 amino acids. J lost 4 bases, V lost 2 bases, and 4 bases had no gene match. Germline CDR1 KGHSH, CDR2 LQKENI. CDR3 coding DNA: TGTGCCAGCTCACCAGACTCAGGGGGCACCGGGGAGCTGTTTTTT. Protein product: CASSPDSGGTGELFF.

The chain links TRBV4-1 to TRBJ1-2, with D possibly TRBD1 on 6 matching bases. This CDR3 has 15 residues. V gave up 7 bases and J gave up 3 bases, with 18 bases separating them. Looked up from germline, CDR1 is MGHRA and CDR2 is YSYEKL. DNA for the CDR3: TGCGCCAGCACCCCAAGACAGGTTGGGGACTATGGCTACACCTTC. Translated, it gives CASTPRQVGDYGYTF.

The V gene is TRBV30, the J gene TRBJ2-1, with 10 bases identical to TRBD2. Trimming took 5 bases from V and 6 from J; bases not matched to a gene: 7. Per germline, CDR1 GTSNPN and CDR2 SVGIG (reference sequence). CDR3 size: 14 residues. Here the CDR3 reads CAWASGRGINEQFF. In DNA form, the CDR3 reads TGTGCCTGGGCAAGCGGGAGGGGAATCAATGAGCAGTTCTTC.

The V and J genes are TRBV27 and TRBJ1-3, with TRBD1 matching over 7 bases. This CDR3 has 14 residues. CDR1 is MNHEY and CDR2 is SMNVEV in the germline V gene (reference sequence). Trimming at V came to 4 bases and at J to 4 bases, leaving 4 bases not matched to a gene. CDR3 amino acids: CASSSRQGGNTIYF. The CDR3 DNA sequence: TGTGCCAGCAGTTCCCGACAGGGAGGAAACACCATATATTTT.

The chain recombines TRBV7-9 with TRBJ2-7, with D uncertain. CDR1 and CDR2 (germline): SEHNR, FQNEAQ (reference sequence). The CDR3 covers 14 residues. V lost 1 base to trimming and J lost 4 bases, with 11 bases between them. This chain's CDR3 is CASSLDLNSYEQYF. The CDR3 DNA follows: TGTGCCAGCAGCTTAGACCTTAACTCTTACGAGCAGTACTTC.